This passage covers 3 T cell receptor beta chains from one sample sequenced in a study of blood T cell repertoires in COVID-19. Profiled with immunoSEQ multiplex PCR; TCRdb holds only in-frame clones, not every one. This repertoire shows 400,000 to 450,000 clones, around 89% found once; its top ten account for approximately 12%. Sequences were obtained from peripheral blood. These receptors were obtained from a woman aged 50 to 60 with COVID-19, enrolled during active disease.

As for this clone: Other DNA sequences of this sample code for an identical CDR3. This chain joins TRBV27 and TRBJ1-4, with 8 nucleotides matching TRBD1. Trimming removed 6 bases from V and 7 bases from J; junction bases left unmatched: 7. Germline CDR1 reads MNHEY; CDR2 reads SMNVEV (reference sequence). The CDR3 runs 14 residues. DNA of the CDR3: TGTGCCAGCAGGCTCCAGGGGGCAGGTGAAAAACTGTTTTTT. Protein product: CASRLQGAGEKLFF.

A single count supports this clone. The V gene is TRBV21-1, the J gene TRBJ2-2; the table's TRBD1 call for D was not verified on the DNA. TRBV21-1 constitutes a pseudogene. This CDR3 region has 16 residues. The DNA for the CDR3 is TGTGCCAGCAGCAGTCGGGACAGGGGGACGGCCGGGGAGCTGTTTTTT. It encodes CASSSRDRGTAGELFF.

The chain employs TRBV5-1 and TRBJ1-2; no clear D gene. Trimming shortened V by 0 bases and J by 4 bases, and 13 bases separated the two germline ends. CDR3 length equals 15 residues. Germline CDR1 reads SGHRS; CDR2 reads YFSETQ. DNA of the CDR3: TGCGCCAGCAGCTTGGGAAACTTGGGCCTCTATGGCTACACCTTC. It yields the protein CASSLGNLGLYGYTF.